Following are 19 T cell receptor beta chains from one sample sequenced in a study of cytomegalovirus exposure and HLA in healthy donors. A multiplex PCR was run with 60 Vbeta primers and 13 Jbeta primers. Sequenced by immunoSEQ multiplex PCR; TCRdb stores in-frame clones only, minus some. The table lists about 150,000 clones, roughly 74% of them singletons, with roughly 2.8% in the top ten. What was sequenced was PBMCs. These receptors all stem from a man aged 18 to 29 in good health and CMV-seronegative.

V gene TRBV13 combines with J gene TRBJ2-3; the D gene is possibly TRBD2 (5 bases). The CDR3 spans 15 residues. V was clipped by 0 bases and J by 1 base, with 8 bases between them. Germline loops: CDR1 PRHDT, CDR2 FYEKMQ (reference sequence). CDR3 loop: CASSLGIGGTDTQYF. In DNA form, the CDR3 reads TGTGCCAGCAGCTTAGGAATCGGGGGCACAGATACGCAGTATTTT.

The V and J genes are TRBV6-5 and TRBJ2-2; TRBD1 agrees at 9 bases. V gave up 6 bases and J gave up 4 bases; unmatched junction bases: 6. CDR1 and CDR2 (germline): MNHEY, SVGAGI. The CDR3 is 15 amino acids. CDR3 residues: CASRQQGASTGELFF. As DNA, the CDR3 is TGTGCCAGCAGGCAACAGGGGGCGTCCACCGGGGAGCTGTTTTTT.

This clone was seen a single time. The gene calls are TRBV28 and TRBJ2-5, with a weak D call TRBD2 (5 bases). Germline loops: CDR1 MDHEN, CDR2 SYDVKM. CDR3 length: 14 residues. The V end lost 3 bases, the J end lost 5 bases, and 13 bases lay between the germline ends. The CDR3 nucleotides are TGTGCCAGCAGTTTCGCTAGCCGGGTGGAGACCCAGTACTTC. Translation gives CASSFASRVETQYF.

This rearrangement joins TRBV5-6 to TRBJ2-2; 10 nucleotides agree with TRBD1. CDR1 is SGHDT, CDR2 YYEEEE, per germline. The CDR3 covers 15 residues. With 4 bases clipped from V and 6 bases from J, the junction kept 6 bases outside the gene matches. CDR3 sequence (DNA): TGTGCCAGCAGCATACCGGGACAGGGGCCCGGGGAGCTGTTTTTT. Translating it yields CASSIPGQGPGELFF.

The chain links TRBV7-6 to TRBJ2-5; TRBD1 agrees at 11 bases. V was pared by 6 bases and J by 4 bases, with 10 bases of the junction left unmatched. CDR3 length equals 16 residues. The germline gives CDR1 SGHVS, CDR2 FNYEAQ. DNA of the CDR3: TGTGCCAGCAGTCCTCAGGACAGGGGGCGGGGAGAGACCCAGTACTTC. Translating gives CASSPQDRGRGETQYF.

The chain employs TRBV6-5 and TRBJ1-2; 7 bases line up with TRBD1. This CDR3 comprises 14 residues. The germline V gene has CDR1 MNHEY and CDR2 SVGAGI. The V segment lost 6 bases and the J segment 6 bases; nucleotides outside the gene matches: 10. CDR3 sequence reads: CASSQQGGIDGYTF. As DNA, the CDR3 is TGTGCCAGCAGCCAGCAGGGGGGAATCGATGGCTACACCTTC.

The V gene is TRBV5-1, the J gene TRBJ2-1; 11 nucleotides match TRBD2. CDR3 length equals 15 residues. CDR1 is SGHRS and CDR2 is YFSETQ in the germline V gene. V shed 3 bases and J 6 bases; nucleotides not matched to a gene: 5. The DNA for the CDR3 is TGCGCCAGCAGCTCGCTAGCGGGGGGAAGCAATGAGCAGTTCTTC. Translating it yields CASSSLAGGSNEQFF.

The chain has TRBV5-1 and TRBJ1-6, with 12 positions matching TRBD1. With V trimmed by 0 bases and J by 10 bases, 8 bases remained unmatched. The CDR3 sequence is 17 residues long. Looked up from germline, CDR1 is SGHRS and CDR2 is YFSETQ. The CDR3 loop is CASSLEGDRGRRSPLHF. In DNA, the CDR3 is TGCGCCAGCAGCTTGGAAGGGGACAGGGGGCGCCGGTCACCCCTCCACTTT. The full variable domain, rest sourced from reference TRBV5-1 and TRBJ1-6, is KAGVTQTPRYLIKTRGQQVTLSCSPISGHRSVSWYQQTPGQGLQFLFEYFSETQRNKGNFPGRFSGRQFSNSRSEMNVSTLELGDSALYLCASSLEGDRGRRSPLHFGNGTRLTVT.

A single count supports this clone. V usage is TRBV4-1 and J usage is TRBJ2-4, with D possibly matching TRBD2 (5 bases). This CDR3 is built from 13 residues. V gave up 4 bases and J gave up 12 bases, with 16 bases separating them. The germline V gene has CDR1 MGHRA and CDR2 YSYEKL. CDR3 coding DNA: TGCGCCAGCAGCCCTCAAGAGGGATACAGTCAGTACTTC. Its protein is CASSPQEGYSQYF.

The sample holds one count of this clone. The V gene is TRBV5-4, the J gene TRBJ2-4; possibly TRBD2 for D (7 bases). Germline values: CDR1 SGHNT, CDR2 YYREEE (reference sequence). The CDR3 is 15 residues long. Trimming stripped 0 bases from V and 6 bases from J, with 13 bases between. CDR3: CASSLVGGQGNIQYF. The DNA of the CDR3 is TGTGCCAGCAGCTTGGTCGGGGGGCAGGGAAACATTCAGTACTTC.

This rearrangement joins TRBV28 to TRBJ2-1; TRBD1 matches 10 bases. This CDR3 is 15 amino acids long. V lost 5 bases and J lost 10; bases outside the gene matches: 11. CDR1 and CDR2 (germline): MDHEN, SYDVKM. CDR3 nucleotides: TGTGCCAGCAGTACCCCGGGACAGGGGCGACGGGAGCAGTTCTTC. Residues: CASSTPGQGRREQFF. Looking up the rest from reference TRBV28 and TRBJ2-1 gives the full variable domain: DVKVTQSSRYLVKRTGEKVFLECVQDMDHENMFWYRQDPGLGLRLIYFSYDVKMKEKGDIPEGYSVSREKKERFSLILESASTNQTSMYLCASSTPGQGRREQFFGPGTRLTVL.

A single count supports this clone. The chain recombines TRBV6-5 with TRBJ1-5, with a weak D call TRBD1 (5 bases). The CDR3 consists of 16 residues. Germline lookup yields CDR1 MNHEY and CDR2 SVGAGI. V dropped 4 bases and J dropped 7 bases, with 20 bases sitting between them. The DNA of the CDR3 is TGTGCCAGCAGTTCCACAACGACTCCAGGGATCCAGCCCCAGCATTTT. It encodes CASSSTTTPGIQPQHF.

The V and J genes are TRBV6-5 and TRBJ1-1; no clear D gene. The germline CDR1 and CDR2 sequences are MNHEY and SVGAGI. This CDR3 is built from 15 residues. V dropped 7 bases and J dropped 0 bases, with 15 bases sitting between them. The CDR3 here is CASTPSRVMNTEAFF. In DNA form, the CDR3 reads TGTGCCAGCACTCCCTCTCGGGTAATGAACACTGAAGCTTTCTTT.

The V and J genes are TRBV6-6 and TRBJ1-5; TRBD1 is a possible D gene (5 bases). CDR1 MNHNY and CDR2 SVGAGI come from the germline V gene (reference sequence). This CDR3 spans 13 amino acids. V was pared by 4 bases and J by 4 bases, with 8 bases between. CDR3 amino acids: CASSWAGNQPQHF. The CDR3 DNA follows: TGTGCCAGCAGTTGGGCAGGGAATCAGCCCCAGCATTTT.

This chain uses TRBV6-4 with TRBJ2-3; 7 nucleotides agree with TRBD1. V lost 5 bases, J lost 1 base, and 6 bases stayed unmatched. The CDR3 is 15 amino acids. CDR1 and CDR2 from the germline V gene are MRHNA and SNTAGT. CDR3 sequence: CASSLGGRGTDTQYF. Here the CDR3 DNA reads TGTGCCAGCAGTTTAGGGGGCCGAGGCACAGATACGCAGTATTTT.

This rearrangement joins TRBV12-1 to TRBJ2-7; TRBD1 reflects the table's D call only, with no check against the DNA. TRBV12-1 is classified as a pseudogene. This CDR3 contains 16 residues. The CDR3 reads CASSFAGQGSSYEQYV. The CDR3 DNA sequence: TGTGCCAGCAGCTTTGCGGGACAGGGAAGCTCCTACGAGCAGTACGTC.

The chain has TRBV6-6 and TRBJ1-4, with TRBD1 matching 8 bases. In germline, CDR1 is MNHNY, CDR2 SVGAGI (reference sequence). Trimming took 0 bases from V and 8 from J; bases not matched to a gene: 8. The CDR3 contains 16 residues. CDR3 DNA sequence: TGTGCCAGCAGTTACTCGGTAGGACAGGGAGGAGAAAAACTGTTTTTT. Translating gives CASSYSVGQGGEKLFF.

This chain joins TRBV6-5 and TRBJ1-3; D perhaps matches TRBD1 (5 bases). The V end was cut by 0 bases, the J end by 3 bases, with 9 bases between. CDR1 and CDR2 from the germline V gene are MNHEY and SVGAGI. The CDR3 length is 15 residues. The CDR3 bases are TGTGCCAGCAGTTACTCGACCAGGGATGGAAACACCATATATTTT. Encoded protein: CASSYSTRDGNTIYF.

CDR3 loop: CASSRQGSHEQYF. The CDR3 nucleotides are TGTGCCAGCAGTAGACAGGGGTCCCACGAGCAGTACTTC. V and J are TRBV27 and TRBJ2-7; 8 bases align to TRBD1. With V trimmed by 5 bases and J by 5 bases, 5 bases remained unmatched. The CDR3 runs to 13 residues. Per germline, CDR1 MNHEY and CDR2 SMNVEV (reference sequence).